This T cell receptor beta chain was identified during a study of shared clonotypes between healthy human individuals. As concerns this clone: The antigen remains undetermined.

Germline V lookup: CDR1 MGHRA, CDR2 YSYEKL. The CDR3 covers 16 residues. Trimming took off 8 bases at V and 0 bases at J, with 16 bases between the two ends. Original data processing: Filtering differed, since immunoSEQ gave only junction sequences and no quality scores. Clones were read by immunoSEQ multiplex PCR, and TCRdb kept only the in-frame ones, dropping some. From that table come the V and J calls and clone size; the DNA was used to work out D and trimming. The data show roughly 2,500,000 clones, 93% seen once. Study results and caveats: Donor scarcity curtailed the genetic and exposure-history diversity represented herein.

Sequencing was carried out using naive CD4+ T cells from PBMCs. Subset denoted: CD45RA+ positively selected. The chain carries TRBV4-1 and TRBJ1-4; a possible D gene is TRBD1 (5 bases). The sequence was obtained from a man in his late teens or twenties in good health. Some clones in this sample may be carry-over from other donors' samples. CDR3 in DNA: TGCGCCAGCGGGGGGGGGAGGACTTCAACTAATGAAAAACTGTTTTTT. Translated: CASGGGRTSTNEKLFF.